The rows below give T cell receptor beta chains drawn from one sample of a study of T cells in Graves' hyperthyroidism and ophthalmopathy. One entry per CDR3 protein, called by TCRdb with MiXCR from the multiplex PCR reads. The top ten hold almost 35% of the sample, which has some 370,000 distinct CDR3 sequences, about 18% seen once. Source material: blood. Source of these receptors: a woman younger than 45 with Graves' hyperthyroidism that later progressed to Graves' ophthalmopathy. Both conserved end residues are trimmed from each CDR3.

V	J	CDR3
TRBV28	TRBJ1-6	ASSRTGGDNSPLH
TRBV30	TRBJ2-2	AWIRGPGELF
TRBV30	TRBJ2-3	AWRSFASGSWTDTQY
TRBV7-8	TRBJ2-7	ASNPTWATYEQY
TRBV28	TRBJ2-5	ASSFFFRVGETQY
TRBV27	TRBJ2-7	ASSTRDGSYEQY
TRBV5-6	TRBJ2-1	ASSVTLTGDEQF
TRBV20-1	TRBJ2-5	SARDYRYQETQY
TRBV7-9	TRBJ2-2	ASSWDRENTGELF
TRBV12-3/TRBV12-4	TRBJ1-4	ASSLGTGIGKLF
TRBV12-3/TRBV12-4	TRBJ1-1	ASSPRRYLNTEAF
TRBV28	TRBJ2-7	ASTDGGGSYEQY
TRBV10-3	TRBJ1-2	AIREERQWTYGYT
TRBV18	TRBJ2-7	ASSPLSLSGLDSYEQY
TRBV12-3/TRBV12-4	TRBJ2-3	ATQRVAGTDTQY
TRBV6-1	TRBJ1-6	ASRQTGGMSPLH
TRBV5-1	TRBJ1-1	ASSTGRNLNTEAF
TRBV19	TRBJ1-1	ATSWTGIIGDTEAF
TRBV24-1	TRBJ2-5	ATSDLQGQETQY
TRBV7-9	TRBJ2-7	ASSLVFRDRRNEQY
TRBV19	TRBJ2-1	ASSWTSSNEQF
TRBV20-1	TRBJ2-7	SARDVGGTYEQY
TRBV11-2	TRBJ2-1	ASSLVGRGGAYNEQF
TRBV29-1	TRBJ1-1	SVGGQKVTEAF
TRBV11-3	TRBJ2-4	ASSLDRGNIQY
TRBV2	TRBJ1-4	ASSDPDRGTTNEKLF
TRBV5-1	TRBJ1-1	ASSLNPAGANTEAF
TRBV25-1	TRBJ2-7	ASSESVEQY
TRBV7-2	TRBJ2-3	ASSLFTGGSSTDTQY